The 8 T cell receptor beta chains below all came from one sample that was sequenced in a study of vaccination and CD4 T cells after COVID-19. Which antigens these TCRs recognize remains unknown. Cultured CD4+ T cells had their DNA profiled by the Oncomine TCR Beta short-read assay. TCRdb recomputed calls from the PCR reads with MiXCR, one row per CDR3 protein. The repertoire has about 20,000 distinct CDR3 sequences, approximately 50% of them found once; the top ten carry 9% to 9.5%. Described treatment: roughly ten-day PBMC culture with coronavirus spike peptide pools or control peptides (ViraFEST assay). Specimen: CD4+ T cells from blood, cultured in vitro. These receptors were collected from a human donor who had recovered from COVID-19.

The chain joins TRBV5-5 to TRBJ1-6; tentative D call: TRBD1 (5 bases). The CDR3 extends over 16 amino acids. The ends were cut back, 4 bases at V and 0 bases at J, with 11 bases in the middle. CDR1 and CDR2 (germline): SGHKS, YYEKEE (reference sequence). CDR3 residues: CASSLYRSSYNSPLHF. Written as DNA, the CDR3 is TGTGCCAGCAGCCTATACAGGAGCTCCTATAATTCACCCCTCCACTTT.

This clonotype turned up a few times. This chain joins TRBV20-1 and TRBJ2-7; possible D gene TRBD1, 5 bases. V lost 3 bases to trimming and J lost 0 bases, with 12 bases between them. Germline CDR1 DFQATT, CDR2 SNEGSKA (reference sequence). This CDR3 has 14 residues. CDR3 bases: TGCAGTGCTAGGATTCAGGGAAGCTCCTACGAGCAGTACTTC. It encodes CSARIQGSSYEQYF.

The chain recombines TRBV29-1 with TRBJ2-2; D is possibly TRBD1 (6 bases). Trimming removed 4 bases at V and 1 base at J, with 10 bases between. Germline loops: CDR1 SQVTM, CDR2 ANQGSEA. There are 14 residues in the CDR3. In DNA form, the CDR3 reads TGCAGCGTTGGGGGACAAATGAACACCGGGGAGCTGTTTTTT. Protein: CSVGGQMNTGELFF.

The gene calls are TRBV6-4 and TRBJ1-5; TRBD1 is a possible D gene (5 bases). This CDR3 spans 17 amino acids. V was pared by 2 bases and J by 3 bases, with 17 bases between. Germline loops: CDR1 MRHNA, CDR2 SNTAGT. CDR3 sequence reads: CASSDRDRGGANQPQHF. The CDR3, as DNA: TGTGCCAGCAGTGACCGGGACCGGGGGGGTGCCAATCAGCCCCAGCATTTT.

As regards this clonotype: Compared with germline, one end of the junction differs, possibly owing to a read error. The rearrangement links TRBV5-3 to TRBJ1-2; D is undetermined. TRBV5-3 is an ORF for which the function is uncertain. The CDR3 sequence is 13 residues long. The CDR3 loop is CASSLERRYGYTF. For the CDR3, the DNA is TGTGCCAGCAGCTTGGAACGGAGGTATGGCTACACCTTC.

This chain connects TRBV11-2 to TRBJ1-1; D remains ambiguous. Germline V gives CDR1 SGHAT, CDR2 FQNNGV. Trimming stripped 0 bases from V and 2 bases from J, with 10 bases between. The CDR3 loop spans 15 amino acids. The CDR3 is CASSLDSDSNTEAFF. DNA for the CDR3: TGTGCCAGCAGCTTAGATTCGGACTCAAACACTGAAGCTTTCTTT. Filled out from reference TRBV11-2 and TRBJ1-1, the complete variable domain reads EAGVAQSPRYKIIEKRQSVAFWCNPISGHATLYWYQQILGQGPKLLIQFQNNGVVDDSQLPKDRFSAERLKGVDSTLKIQPAKLEDSAVYLCASSLDSDSNTEAFFGQGTRLTVV.

In nucleotides, the CDR3 is TGTGCCACCAGCAGAGATGAAAAGGTGACCCAGTACTTC. Translating it yields CATSRDEKVTQYF. The genes are TRBV15 and TRBJ2-5, with D unresolved. Germline V CDR1 and CDR2: LNHNV, YYDKDF (reference sequence). CDR3 size: 13 residues. V lost 0 bases to trimming and J lost 7 bases, with 9 bases between them.

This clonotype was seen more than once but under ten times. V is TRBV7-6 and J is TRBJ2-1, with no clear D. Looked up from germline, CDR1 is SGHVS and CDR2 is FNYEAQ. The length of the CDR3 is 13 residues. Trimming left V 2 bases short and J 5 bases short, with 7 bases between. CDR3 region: CASSLPSNNEQFF. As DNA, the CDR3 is TGTGCCAGCAGCTTACCGTCGAACAATGAGCAGTTCTTC.